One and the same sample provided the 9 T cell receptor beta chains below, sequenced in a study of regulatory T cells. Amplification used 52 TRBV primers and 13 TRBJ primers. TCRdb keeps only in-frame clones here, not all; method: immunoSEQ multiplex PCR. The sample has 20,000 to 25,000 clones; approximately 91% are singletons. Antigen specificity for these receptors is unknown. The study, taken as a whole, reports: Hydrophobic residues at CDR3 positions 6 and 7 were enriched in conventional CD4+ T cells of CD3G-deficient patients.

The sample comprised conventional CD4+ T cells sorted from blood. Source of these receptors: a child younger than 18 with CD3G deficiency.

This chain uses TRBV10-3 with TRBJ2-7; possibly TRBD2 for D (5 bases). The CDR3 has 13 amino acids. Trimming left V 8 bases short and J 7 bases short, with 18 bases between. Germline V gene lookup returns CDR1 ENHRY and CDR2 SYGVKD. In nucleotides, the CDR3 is TGTGCCATCCGAGAGGGTCTAACCGGAGAGCAGTACTTC. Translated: CAIREGLTGEQYF.

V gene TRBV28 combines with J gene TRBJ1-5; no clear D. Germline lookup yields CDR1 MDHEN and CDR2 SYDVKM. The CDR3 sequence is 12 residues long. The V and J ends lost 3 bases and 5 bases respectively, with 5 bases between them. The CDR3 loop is CASSFLDQPQHF. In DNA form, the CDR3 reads TGTGCCAGCAGTTTTTTGGATCAGCCCCAGCATTTT.

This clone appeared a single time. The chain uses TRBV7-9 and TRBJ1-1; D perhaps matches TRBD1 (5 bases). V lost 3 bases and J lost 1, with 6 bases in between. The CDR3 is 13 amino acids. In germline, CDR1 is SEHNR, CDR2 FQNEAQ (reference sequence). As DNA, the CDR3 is TGTGCCAGCAGCTTGGACACGAACACTGAAGCTTTCTTT. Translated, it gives CASSLDTNTEAFF.

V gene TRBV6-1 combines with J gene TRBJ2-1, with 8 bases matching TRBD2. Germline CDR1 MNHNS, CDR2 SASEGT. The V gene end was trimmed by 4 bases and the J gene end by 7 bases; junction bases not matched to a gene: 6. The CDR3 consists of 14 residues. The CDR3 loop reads CASSASGRGNEQFF. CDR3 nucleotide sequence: TGTGCCAGCAGTGCCAGCGGGAGAGGTAATGAGCAGTTCTTC.

CDR3 DNA sequence: TGTGCCAGCAGTTTACAGCGTTCCTCCTACGAGCAGTACTTC. Amino acids: CASSLQRSSYEQYF. The chain joins TRBV28 to TRBJ2-7; D gene ambiguous. The CDR3 loop spans 14 amino acids. Germline CDR1 is MDHEN and CDR2 is SYDVKM. V shed 2 bases and J shed 0 bases, with 8 bases lying between them.

CDR3 region: CASSPYGTSYEQYF. CDR3 DNA: TGCGCCAGCAGCCCATACGGGACATCCTACGAGCAGTACTTC. V usage is TRBV5-1 and J usage is TRBJ2-7, with a possible D match to TRBD1 (6 bases). Germline-derived CDR1 and CDR2 are SGHRS and YFSETQ. This CDR3 has 14 amino acids. The V and J ends lost 4 bases and 1 base respectively, with 12 bases between them.

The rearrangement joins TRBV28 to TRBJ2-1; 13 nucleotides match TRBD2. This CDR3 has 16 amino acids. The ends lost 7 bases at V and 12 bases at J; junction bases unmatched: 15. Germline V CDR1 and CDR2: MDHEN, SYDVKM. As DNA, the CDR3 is TGTGCCAGCACCTCACTAGCGGGAGGGCCGTTCGGTGGGCAGTTCTTC. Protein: CASTSLAGGPFGGQFF.

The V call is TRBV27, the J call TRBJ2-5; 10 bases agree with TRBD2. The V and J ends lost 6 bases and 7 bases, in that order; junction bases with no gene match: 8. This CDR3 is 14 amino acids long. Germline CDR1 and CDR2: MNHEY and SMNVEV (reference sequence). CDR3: CASSPLAGAGTQYF. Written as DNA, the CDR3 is TGTGCCAGCAGCCCTCTAGCGGGAGCGGGGACCCAGTACTTC.

Written as DNA, the CDR3 is TGTGCCAGCAGCTTAGGAGCCCAGGGGAAGCAGTTCTTC. Its translation: CASSLGAQGKQFF. J is TRBJ2-1 and V is TRBV7-6, with a weak D call TRBD1 (6 bases). The CDR3 totals 13 residues. V lost 1 base, J lost 11 bases, and 12 bases lay in between. The V gene's germline CDR1 is SGHVS and CDR2 FNYEAQ.